The sequence of this T cell receptor beta chain was determined in a study of human T cells and chemical hapten exposure. Indicated time point: pre-sensitization, week 0. Treatment denoted: therapeutic diphenylcyclopropenone sensitization with weekly scalp DPC. Unfractionated whole blood yielded the extracted total RNA. Study-wide results and limits: Among expanded TCRs, significantly more large CDR3 similarity clusters formed than among controls.

TCRdb redid the calling of the RACE reads with MiXCR, one entry per CDR3 protein. The data contain 240,000 or so distinct CDR3 sequences, approximately 8.4% of them singletons. A word on this clonotype: As yet, its antigen is unknown.

This receptor was obtained from a woman in her forties with alopecia areata. Some clones in this sample may be carry-over from other donors' samples. This sample comprised whole blood, obtained in connection with sensitization to the hapten diphenylcyclopropenone (DPC).

This CDR3 reads CSAPTTPNTGELFF. DNA for the CDR3: TGCAGTGCTCCGACTACACCGAACACCGGGGAGCTGTTTTTT. The gene calls are TRBV20-1 and TRBJ2-2, with D possibly being TRBD2 (5 bases). V lost 5 bases, J lost 0 bases, and 10 bases lay in between. The CDR3 is 14 amino acids. Germline CDR1 DFQATT, CDR2 SNEGSKA (reference sequence).